A few counts support the clone carrying this TCR beta chain. Its cognate antigen is unknown. This sample was included in a study of molecular identifiers for immune sequencing clone quantification. Study background: In replicates, RNA from roughly 20,000 or 100,000 naive CD8 cells was split five ways, four sequenced.

TCR libraries were built in bulk with a published protocol and specific TCR primers. One entry per CDR3 protein, called by TCRdb with MiXCR from the PCR reads. The sample includes about 500,000 distinct CDR3 sequences, roughly a fifth of them seen just once. Study conclusions and caveats: Same-barcode identical TCR molecules could make highly expanded clones look smaller than they are.

The germline V and J ends were trimmed by 4 bases and 2 bases, with 27 bases remaining between them. Looked up from germline, CDR1 is SEHNR and CDR2 is FQNEAQ (reference sequence). CDR3 length: 19 residues. Sorting captured naive CD8 T cells as CD8+CD4-CCR7+CD45RA+. The sequenced material came from naive CD8+ T cells from blood, with Jurkat cell RNA spiked in. Regarding subset: FACS-sorted CD8+CD4-CCR7+CD45RA+ naive T cells. The receptor was isolated from a human donor in good health. Some libraries in this study had Jurkat cell RNA spiked in. The chain recombines TRBV7-9 with TRBJ2-7; tentatively, D is TRBD1 (6 bases). The DNA of the CDR3 is TGTGCCAGCAGCTCGGAAATCCGAGGGTCCTCAGGGGTTACCTACGAGCAGTACTTC. Translation gives CASSSEIRGSSGVTYEQYF.